A selection of T cell receptor beta chains follows, all from one sample in a study of cytomegalovirus exposure and HLA in healthy donors. The assay was immunoSEQ multiplex PCR, and TCRdb's table has in-frame clones only and misses some. The table includes about 130,000 clones, 10% detected once. The sequenced sample was PBMCs. All receptors come from a woman aged 18 to 35 in good health and CMV-seropositive. Each CDR3 is given with its conserved first and last residue. A D gene is named only where the DNA matches it firmly. For some rows the clone size is stated as once, few or many, or as a class when expanded; others skip it.

v_gene	j_gene	abundance	d_gene	CDR3nt	CDR3aa
TRBV2	TRBJ1-4	few	TRBD1	TGTGCCAGCAGTGAATCCCCGGACAGGGAAAAACTGTTTTTT	CASSESPDREKLFF
TRBV18	TRBJ2-7	.	TRBD2	TGTGCCAGCTCGACCGGGGGGGGCTACCTCTACGAGCAGTACTTC	CASSTGGGYLYEQYF
TRBV9	TRBJ1-4	.	.	TGTGCCAGCAGCGTAGTTCCATCTGAAAAACTGTTTTTT	CASSVVPSEKLFF
TRBV7-9	TRBJ1-3	.	TRBD1	TGTGCCAGCAGCTTCACTCAGGGGGTCTCTGGAAACACCATATATTTT	CASSFTQGVSGNTIYF
TRBV25-1	TRBJ1-1	.	.	TGTGCCAGCAGTGAAACCCGGGTGCGGAACACTGAAGCTTTCTTT	CASSETRVRNTEAFF
TRBV11-2	TRBJ2-1	.	.	TGTGCCAGCAGCTTAGGGGGAGGAGGCTACAATGAGCAGTTCTTC	CASSLGGGGYNEQFF
TRBV7-6	TRBJ1-5	.	.	TGTGCCAGCAGCTTAGGCTCCTATAGCAATCAGCCCCAGCATTTT	CASSLGSYSNQPQHF
TRBV11-3	TRBJ2-1	few	.	TGTGCCAGCAGCTTCGGCGGCCAGGGACTTTACAATGAGCAGTTCTTC	CASSFGGQGLYNEQFF
TRBV5-1	TRBJ2-7	few	.	TGCGCCAGCAGCTTGGAAATAGCGGTCTCCTACGAGCAGTACTTC	CASSLEIAVSYEQYF
TRBV5-1	TRBJ2-5	.	.	TGCGCCAGCAGCTTCTCACAGGTCACGGAGACCCAGTACTTC	CASSFSQVTETQYF
TRBV5-4	TRBJ1-2	.	TRBD1	TGTGCCAGCAGCTCGGGACAGGGGCGGAACTATGGCTACACCTTC	CASSSGQGRNYGYTF
TRBV10-3	TRBJ1-1	few	.	TGTGCCCTCCGGTCCCAGGCGGGTGAAGCTTTCTTT	CALRSQAGEAFF
TRBV6-6	TRBJ1-1	many	TRBD1	TGTGCCAGCTTTTTAGGGACAGGGTCAAGAGAGGCTTTCTTT	CASFLGTGSREAFF
TRBV11-3	TRBJ2-1	few	.	TGTGCCAGCAGCTCTCGCGGCGAAGGGCAGTTCTTC	CASSSRGEGQFF
TRBV27	TRBJ1-1	few	TRBD1	TGTGCCAGCAGCCTGAACCGACAGGGGAACACTGAAGCTTTCTTT	CASSLNRQGNTEAFF
TRBV11-2	TRBJ2-5	few	.	TGTGCCAGCAGCACCGGGACATTAGAGACCCAGTACTTC	CASSTGTLETQYF
TRBV5-5	TRBJ2-7	.	.	TGTGCCAGCAGCTTGTTTTTTGGTAGCGCCACCTACGAGCAGTACTTC	CASSLFFGSATYEQYF
TRBV5-1	TRBJ2-7	few	TRBD2	TGCGCCAGCAGCTTCCTAGCGGAGGAGCAGTACTTC	CASSFLAEEQYF
TRBV6-1	TRBJ2-1	.	.	TGTGCCAGCAGTGAAGCGCCACAGGGAGGGGGTAATGAGCAGTTCTTC	CASSEAPQGGGNEQFF
TRBV2	TRBJ2-7	.	TRBD1	TGTGCCAGCAAAGACAGGGAGTTTACCTACGAGCAGTACTTC	CASKDREFTYEQYF
TRBV11-3	TRBJ2-3	.	.	TGTGCCAGCGGCTTAGTGTTAACGGGGTTCACAGATACGCAGTATTTT	CASGLVLTGFTDTQYF
TRBV20-1	TRBJ1-1	.	TRBD1	TGCAGTGCTAGGGACAGGGGGAGGGCTTTCTTT	CSARDRGRAFF
TRBV30	TRBJ2-4	.	.	TGTGCCTGGAGTCGTCGAGAGGTCAGGGGAAAAAACATTCAGTACTTC	CAWSRREVRGKNIQYF
TRBV5-4	TRBJ2-7	few	TRBD2	TGTGCCAGCAGCTTGGGGGCTAGCGGGAGGGCACACGAGCAGTACTTC	CASSLGASGRAHEQYF
TRBV5-1	TRBJ2-3	.	.	TGCGCCAGCAGCGGTGAGGACTGGGAGAGATTAAGCACAGATACGCAGTATTTT	CASSGEDWERLSTDTQYF
TRBV5-4	TRBJ1-1	.	.	TGTGCCAGCAGCCCCCCAGGGTCGCCTGAAGCTTTCTTT	CASSPPGSPEAFF
TRBV7-9	TRBJ1-2	few	.	TGTGCCAGCAGCTTGGGGCCCGGTGGCTACACCTTC	CASSLGPGGYTF
TRBV10-1	TRBJ2-7	few	.	TGCGCCAGCAGCACTAGCCCCAGAGCCTACGAGCAGTACTTC	CASSTSPRAYEQYF
TRBV4-1	TRBJ1-5	.	.	TGCGCCAGCAGCCAAGATCCGGGAGGGTTGCAGCCCCAGCATTTT	CASSQDPGGLQPQHF
TRBV4-1	TRBJ1-1	.	.	TGCGCCAGCACTACGCAGGGTCTCAACACTGAAGCTTTCTTT	CASTTQGLNTEAFF
TRBV10-3	TRBJ2-2	.	TRBD1	TGTGCCATCAGCGGACAGGGCTACGCCGGGGAGCTGTTTTTT	CAISGQGYAGELFF
TRBV5-4	TRBJ2-3	.	.	TGTGCCAGCAGCTTTTCTGGCGGAGGCACAGATACGCAGTATTTT	CASSFSGGGTDTQYF
TRBV28	TRBJ1-1	few	.	TGTGCCAGCAGTTCATGGAGAAGTCAAACTATGAACACTGAAGCTTTCTTT	CASSSWRSQTMNTEAFF
TRBV7-6	TRBJ2-2	few	.	TGTGCCAGCAGCTCCCCCAGCACAGGACAGACATTAACCGGGGAGCTGTTTTTT	CASSSPSTGQTLTGELFF
TRBV6-1	TRBJ2-1	.	TRBD2	TGTGCCAGCAGTGAAGAAAGCGGGAGGGGCTACAATGAGCAGTTCTTC	CASSEESGRGYNEQFF
TRBV5-1	TRBJ1-5	few	.	TGCGCCAGCAGCTTGGGGGCGGGGAGTAGCAATCAGCCCCAGCATTTT	CASSLGAGSSNQPQHF
TRBV2	TRBJ2-3	few	TRBD2	TGTGCCACGCGACTAGCGGGAGTGGTAGATACGCAGTATTTT	CATRLAGVVDTQYF
TRBV28	TRBJ1-2	.	.	TGTGCCAGCAGGGGGCCCTCGACCCTGGGCGGCTACACCTTC	CASRGPSTLGGYTF
TRBV7-2	TRBJ2-1	.	TRBD2	TGTGCCAGCAGCAAGACTAGCGGGAGTTGGTACAATGAGCAGTTCTTC	CASSKTSGSWYNEQFF
TRBV6-5	TRBJ2-3	.	.	TGTGCCAGCAGTTACGGGGCAGGCAGCACAGATACGCAGTATTTT	CASSYGAGSTDTQYF
TRBV7-2	TRBJ1-4	few	TRBD1	TGTGCCAGCAGCTGGGGGACAGGGACTAATGAAAAACTGTTTTTT	CASSWGTGTNEKLFF
TRBV6-1	TRBJ2-7	many	TRBD2	TGTGCCAGCGGACTAGCGGGAGGATCGGACGAGCAGTACTTC	CASGLAGGSDEQYF
TRBV11-2	TRBJ1-2	.	.	TGTGCCAGCAGCTTAGGCGGGGGGATTGGCTACACCTTC	CASSLGGGIGYTF
TRBV29-1	TRBJ2-4	.	TRBD2	TGCAGCCTCCCCGAGGGAGGGTATAATCACATTCAGTACTTC	CSLPEGGYNHIQYF
TRBV5-1	TRBJ2-5	.	TRBD1	TGCGCCAGCAGCCGTACTGGGACAGGGGGAGAGACCCAGTACTTC	CASSRTGTGGETQYF
TRBV30	TRBJ1-2	few	.	TGTGCCTGGATTAAACAGGTTAACTATGGCTACACCTTC	CAWIKQVNYGYTF
TRBV4-1	TRBJ1-3	few	TRBD1	TGCGCCAGCAATGAAGGGACAGGGGCTTATATCCTCTCTGGAAACACCATATATTTT	CASNEGTGAYILSGNTIYF
TRBV5-1	TRBJ2-3	.	TRBD2	TGCGCCAGCAGCTTGGGAGCGGGACCCAGCACAGATACGCAGTATTTT	CASSLGAGPSTDTQYF
TRBV29-1	TRBJ1-2	few	.	TGCAGCGTCACCCTTTCAGGGAACTATGGCTACACCTTC	CSVTLSGNYGYTF
TRBV19	TRBJ1-1	.	.	TGTGCCAGTAGCCTCCCGAGAGGCCCGGGGACTGAAGCTTTCTTT	CASSLPRGPGTEAFF